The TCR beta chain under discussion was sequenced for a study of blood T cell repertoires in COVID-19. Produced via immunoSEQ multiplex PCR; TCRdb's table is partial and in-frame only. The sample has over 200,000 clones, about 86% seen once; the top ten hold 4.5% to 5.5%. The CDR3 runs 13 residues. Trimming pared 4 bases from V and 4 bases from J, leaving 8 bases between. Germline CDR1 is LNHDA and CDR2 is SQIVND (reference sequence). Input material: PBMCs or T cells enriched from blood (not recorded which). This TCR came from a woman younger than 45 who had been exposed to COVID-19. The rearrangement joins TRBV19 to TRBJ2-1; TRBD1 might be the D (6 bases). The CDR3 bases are TGTGCCAGTAGTACTGGACAGTACAATGAGCAGTTCTTC. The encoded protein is CASSTGQYNEQFF.